A single sample gave rise to the 24 T cell receptor beta chains below, sequenced in a study of Ad26.COV2.S vaccination and SARS-CoV-2 variants. The treatment was: roughly 20 received Ad26.COV2.S at low or high dose, single or two shots; roughly 5 received placebo; per-sample allocation not given. Collection of samples fell on day 63 after the first vaccine or placebo injection. The repertoire was sequenced with immunoSEQ multiplex PCR; TCRdb's copy has only in-frame clones and lacks some. The sample holds some 450,000 clones, about 90% seen once. Sample: peripheral blood, taken in a trial of Ad26.COV2.S vaccine versus placebo. These receptors were taken from a person aged 18 to 59 who received the Ad26.COV2.S COVID-19 vaccine or a placebo.

The chain combines TRBV2 with TRBJ1-5; TRBD1 agrees at 11 bases. CDR1 is SNHLY and CDR2 is FYNNEI in the germline V gene. The CDR3 has 16 residues. The V and J ends lost 11 bases and 2 bases, in that order; junction bases with no gene match: 11. CDR3 sequence reads: CASLEDRGLGNQPQHF. The CDR3 nucleotides are TGTGCCTCCCTGGAGGACAGGGGGCTGGGCAATCAGCCCCAGCATTTT.

This rearrangement joins TRBV6-1 to TRBJ2-5; D is unresolved. The CDR3 loop spans 15 amino acids. Germline-derived CDR1 and CDR2 are MNHNS and SASEGT. The germline V and J ends were trimmed by 1 base and 0 bases, with 9 bases remaining between them. The CDR3 is CASSEVTAYQETQYF. The CDR3 DNA reads TGTGCCAGCAGTGAAGTCACAGCGTACCAAGAGACCCAGTACTTC.

The J gene is TRBJ1-5, the V gene TRBV7-2; D remains ambiguous. Germline V gene sequence: CDR1 SGHTA, CDR2 FQGNSA. The V and J ends lost 4 bases and 5 bases respectively, with 15 bases between them. The CDR3 consists of 15 residues. The CDR3 loop is CASSSAGGYDQPQHF. CDR3 nucleotides: TGTGCCAGCAGCTCCGCCGGAGGGTATGATCAGCCCCAGCATTTT.

This chain joins TRBV7-3 and TRBJ1-2; possibly TRBD1 for D (6 bases). The CDR3 is 16 amino acids. Germline V gene data show CDR1 as SGHTA and CDR2 as FQGTGA. Trimming removed 2 bases at V and 0 bases at J, with 13 bases between. This CDR3 is CASSLEGGRANYGYTF. The CDR3 region has the DNA TGTGCCAGCAGCTTAGAAGGGGGACGGGCTAACTATGGCTACACCTTC.

This chain joins TRBV24-1 and TRBJ2-5; the match to TRBD1 covers 7 bases. The junction had 5 bases not matched to a gene; V was cut back by 3 bases and J by 2 bases. Per the germline V gene, CDR1 is KGHDR and CDR2 is SFDVKD. The CDR3 is 15 amino acids. This CDR3 reads CATSDPTGEQETQYF. The CDR3 coding sequence is TGTGCCACCAGTGATCCAACAGGGGAGCAAGAGACCCAGTACTTC.

The chain couples TRBV18 to TRBJ1-1; 7 bases map to TRBD1. This CDR3 has 13 residues. After removal of 6 bases from V and 1 base from J, the junction contained 2 bases not matched to a gene. Germline CDR1 and CDR2: KGHSH and LQKENI. The CDR3 bases are TGTGCCAGCTCCCGACAGGGGAACACTGAAGCTTTCTTT. This translates into CASSRQGNTEAFF.

This chain links TRBV7-8 with TRBJ2-7; TRBD1 is a possible D gene (5 bases). CDR3 length: 14 residues. Germline loops: CDR1 SGHVS, CDR2 FQNEAQ. Trimming cost V 5 bases and J 4 bases, with 15 bases left between them. DNA of the CDR3: TGTGCCAGCAGCACCAGGGTTAGGGGTTACGAGCAGTACTTC. Translation: CASSTRVRGYEQYF.

The chain has TRBV2 and TRBJ2-7; 7 positions match TRBD1. CDR3 size: 15 residues. V was clipped by 6 bases and J by 1 base; unmatched bases: 9. The germline V gene has CDR1 SNHLY and CDR2 FYNNEI. The chain's CDR3 is CASRIDRATSYEQYF. In DNA, the CDR3 is TGTGCCAGCAGAATAGACAGGGCTACGTCCTACGAGCAGTACTTC.

The chain has TRBV5-1 and TRBJ2-3; TRBD2 aligns across 9 bases. The germline CDR1 and CDR2 sequences are SGHRS and YFSETQ. V lost 2 bases and J lost 7; bases outside the gene matches: 11. The CDR3 runs 16 residues. The CDR3 nucleotides are TGCGCCAGCAGCTTAGAAAGCGGGAGGTTATTACATACGCAGTATTTT. It translates to CASSLESGRLLHTQYF.

The chain couples TRBV6-2 or TRBV6-3 to TRBJ2-7; a weak D match, TRBD1 (6 bases). The germline V and J ends were trimmed by 4 bases and 5 bases, with 15 bases remaining between them. The CDR3 loop spans 14 amino acids. Germline CDR1 reads MNHEY; CDR2 reads SVGEGT. The CDR3 nucleotides are TGTGCCAGCAGTTTAAGACAGGACCCCCACGAGCAGTACTTC. Translated: CASSLRQDPHEQYF.

V and J are TRBV7-2 and TRBJ2-1; D gene ambiguous. The CDR3 spans 13 residues. The germline V gene has CDR1 SGHTA and CDR2 FQGNSA. The ends were cut back, 1 base at V and 7 bases at J, with 8 bases in the middle. The CDR3 loop reads CASSLDRLNEQFF. CDR3 DNA: TGTGCCAGCAGCTTAGATCGGTTGAATGAGCAGTTCTTC.

The chain has TRBV5-1 and TRBJ2-1; D unclear. Germline V gene lookup returns CDR1 SGHRS and CDR2 YFSETQ. The CDR3 spans 15 residues. The ends were cut back, 5 bases at V and 6 bases at J, with 18 bases in the middle. The CDR3 sequence is CASSPGGNLGNEQFF. The CDR3 region has the DNA TGCGCCAGCAGTCCAGGCGGAAACCTGGGCAATGAGCAGTTCTTC.

The chain recombines TRBV19 with TRBJ1-2, with 7 bases that match TRBD1. In germline, CDR1 is LNHDA, CDR2 SQIVND (reference sequence). CDR3 length: 15 amino acids. The ends lost 3 bases at V and 7 bases at J; junction bases unmatched: 11. CDR3 sequence reads: CASSIGITRTGGYTF. The CDR3 DNA is TGTGCCAGTAGTATTGGAATTACCCGGACAGGTGGCTACACCTTC.

The genes are TRBV27 and TRBJ1-1; D perhaps matches TRBD1 (6 bases). V shed 8 bases and J shed 1 base, with 17 bases lying between them. Germline V lookup: CDR1 MNHEY, CDR2 SMNVEV (reference sequence). This CDR3 is built from 15 residues. The CDR3 nucleotides are TGTGCCAGCGCCCGAAGCGGGGGCTGGAACACTGAAGCTTTCTTT. Translating gives CASARSGGWNTEAFF.

The rearrangement uses TRBV4-1 and TRBJ2-7; 9 positions match TRBD2. Trimming removed 4 bases from V and 3 bases from J; junction bases left unmatched: 10. Germline V gene lookup returns CDR1 MGHRA and CDR2 YSYEKL. This CDR3 is 16 amino acids long. CDR3 nucleotide sequence: TGCGCCAGCAGCCCGGCTGGCGGCGGGAGGGTCTACGAGCAGTACTTC. Translation: CASSPAGGGRVYEQYF.

This chain connects TRBV6-6 to TRBJ2-1; 7 bases are shared with TRBD2. Germline V gene sequence: CDR1 MNHNY, CDR2 SVGAGI (reference sequence). V was pared by 6 bases and J by 10 bases, with 15 bases of the junction left unmatched. The CDR3 length is 15 residues. The CDR3 reads CASSDGGNQKREQFF. CDR3 DNA sequence: TGTGCCAGCAGCGACGGGGGGAACCAGAAGAGAGAGCAGTTCTTC.

This chain links TRBV18 with TRBJ2-5, with a tentative D call TRBD2 (5 bases). The CDR3 runs 16 residues. V was trimmed by 2 bases and J by 5 bases, leaving 18 bases between them. The germline V gene has CDR1 KGHSH and CDR2 LQKENI. The CDR3 protein is CASSPSLASVPETQYF. CDR3 in DNA: TGTGCCAGCTCACCATCTTTAGCGTCGGTTCCTGAGACCCAGTACTTC.

This clone occurred once. The rearrangement joins TRBV30 to TRBJ2-3; perhaps TRBD1 as D (6 bases). The germline CDR1 and CDR2 sequences are GTSNPN and SVGIG (reference sequence). Trimming shortened V by 3 bases and J by 0 bases, and 19 bases separated the two germline ends. CDR3 length equals 17 residues. CDR3 bases: TGTGCCTGGAGAGGGGGTGTTACGACGGGCAGCACAGATACGCAGTATTTT. Its translation is CAWRGGVTTGSTDTQYF.

The rearrangement uses TRBV28 and TRBJ2-1; 13 nucleotides agree with TRBD2. CDR1 and CDR2 from the germline V gene are MDHEN and SYDVKM. After removal of 7 bases from V and 7 bases from J, the junction contained 7 bases not matched to a gene. This CDR3 spans 15 amino acids. CDR3: CASNLLAGGSNEQFF. CDR3 bases: TGTGCCAGCAACTTACTAGCGGGAGGGTCAAATGAGCAGTTCTTC.

J is TRBJ1-6 and V is TRBV4-2; 7 bases match TRBD1. The CDR3 is made up of 15 amino acids. Germline assignment: CDR1 LGHNA and CDR2 YNFKEQ. J lost 9 bases, V lost 1 base, and 6 bases had no gene match. The CDR3 nucleotides are TGTGCCAGCAGCCAAGTGACAGGGCATGGTTCACCCCTCCACTTT. Translating gives CASSQVTGHGSPLHF.

The chain uses TRBV3-1 (or the pseudogene TRBV3-2) and TRBJ1-1; 7 nucleotides align to TRBD1. Germline V gives CDR1 LGHDT, CDR2 YNNKEL (reference sequence). The CDR3 length is 16 residues. V dropped 0 bases and J dropped 3; count of bases not matched to a gene: 7. The CDR3 sequence is CASSQERQGSDTEAFF. The CDR3 region has the DNA TGTGCCAGCAGCCAAGAGCGACAGGGTTCGGACACTGAAGCTTTCTTT.

V usage is TRBV7-6 and J usage is TRBJ2-5, with TRBD1 matching 7 bases. The CDR3 has 13 residues. Looked up from germline, CDR1 is SGHVS and CDR2 is FNYEAQ. V lost 10 bases and J lost 2; bases outside the gene matches: 7. The CDR3 loop reads CATGGWVQETQYF. DNA of the CDR3: TGTGCCACAGGGGGATGGGTTCAAGAGACCCAGTACTTC.

The J gene is TRBJ2-7, the V gene TRBV19; TRBD1 or TRBD2 may be the D gene (6 bases each). Trimming took 8 bases from V and 3 from J, leaving 14 bases between them. The CDR3 has 13 amino acids. Germline CDR1 and CDR2: LNHDA and SQIVND (reference sequence). The CDR3 loop reads CASARGTNYEQYF. Here the CDR3 DNA reads TGTGCCAGTGCCCGGGGGACAAACTACGAGCAGTACTTC.

J is TRBJ2-2 and V is TRBV7-9; TRBD2 is a possible D gene (5 bases). The CDR3 is 16 amino acids. CDR1 and CDR2 (germline): SEHNR, FQNEAQ (reference sequence). The V and J ends lost 1 base and 0 bases respectively, with 9 bases between them. The CDR3 DNA sequence: TGTGCCAGCAGCTTAGGGAGCGGAACGAACACCGGGGAGCTGTTTTTT. Its protein is CASSLGSGTNTGELFF.